This T cell receptor (beta chain) was captured in a study of shared clonotypes between healthy human individuals. Trimming stripped 7 bases from V and 1 base from J, with 16 bases between. The CDR3 spans 15 residues. Germline V lookup: CDR1 SGHRS, CDR2 YFSETQ. Assay: immunoSEQ multiplex PCR; the TCRdb copy retains only in-frame clones and omits some. The table shows millions of clones, with roughly 94% occurring only once. The sample taken for sequencing was naive CD4+ T cells sorted from blood. Sample subset: CD45RA+ positively selected. The chain couples TRBV5-1 to TRBJ2-3, with D possibly TRBD2 on 6 matching bases. This TCR derives from a man younger than 30 in good health. CDR3 in amino acids: CASFLGDSGTDTQYF. The CDR3 nucleotides read TGCGCCAGCTTCTTAGGGGACTCAGGCACAGATACGCAGTATTTT.